These 22 T cell receptor beta chains were all obtained from the same sample, sequenced in a study of T cell changes during pregnancy in multiple sclerosis. Some clones are missing from TCRdb's copy, which holds only in-frame ones; the method was immunoSEQ multiplex PCR. The repertoire includes 40,000 or so clones, less than 95% of them detected once, and 0.45% to 0.55% sits in the top ten. Sequenced material: CD4+ T cells from peripheral blood mononuclear cells, taken in the first trimester of pregnancy. These receptors came from a female donor in good health, enrolled as a control in a pregnancy study.

The chain employs TRBV30 and TRBJ2-5, with 9 bases that match TRBD2. This CDR3 comprises 14 residues. V shed 0 bases and J 4 bases; nucleotides not matched to a gene: 3. Looked up from germline, CDR1 is GTSNPN and CDR2 is SVGIG (reference sequence). The chain's CDR3 is CAWSVGSGGETQYF. The CDR3 DNA sequence: TGTGCCTGGAGTGTGGGTAGCGGGGGAGAGACCCAGTACTTC.

In nucleotides, the CDR3 is TGTGCCAGCAGAACGACAGGGAACACTGAAGCTTTCTTT. Its translation: CASRTTGNTEAFF. This sequence joins TRBV6-4 and TRBJ1-1, with D perhaps matching TRBD1 (6 bases). Germline CDR1 is MRHNA and CDR2 is SNTAGT. V was shortened by 6 bases and J by 1 base, with 9 bases between the two germline ends. This CDR3 is built from 13 residues.

The rearrangement uses TRBV14 and TRBJ2-5, with 13 bases identical to TRBD2. J gave up 5 bases and V 1 base, and 10 bases lay outside the gene matches. There are 18 residues in the CDR3. In germline, CDR1 is SGHDN, CDR2 FVKESK. DNA for the CDR3: TGTGCCAGCAGCCAAGCCGGACTAGCGGGGGCCTACCGCGAGACCCAGTACTTC. The encoded protein is CASSQAGLAGAYRETQYF.

The rearrangement uses TRBV19 and TRBJ2-2; D unclear. V was trimmed by 7 bases and J by 3 bases, leaving 12 bases between them. The CDR3 loop spans 14 amino acids. Germline lookup yields CDR1 LNHDA and CDR2 SQIVND (reference sequence). CDR3 DNA: TGTGCCAGTACGTTGTTGCTATACACCGGGGAGCTGTTTTTT. Protein product: CASTLLLYTGELFF.

The chain uses TRBV18 and TRBJ2-3; tentatively, D is TRBD1 (6 bases). This CDR3 is built from 16 residues. Trimming took 3 bases from V and 0 from J, leaving 13 bases between them. The germline gives CDR1 KGHSH, CDR2 LQKENI. Written as DNA, the CDR3 is TGTGCCAGCTCACCCCCGGACAGAACTAGCACAGATACGCAGTATTTT. Protein sequence: CASSPPDRTSTDTQYF.

V gene TRBV5-4 combines with J gene TRBJ2-7, with a tentative D call TRBD1 (6 bases). Germline V gene lookup returns CDR1 SGHNT and CDR2 YYREEE (reference sequence). The germline V and J ends were trimmed by 5 bases and 4 bases, with 16 bases remaining between them. This CDR3 contains 14 residues. CDR3 sequence reads: CASRTFGRGYEQYF. CDR3 sequence (DNA): TGTGCCAGCAGGACGTTCGGCAGGGGATACGAGCAGTACTTC.

This clone was counted a few times. The rearrangement links TRBV7-9 to TRBJ1-1; D unresolved. Trimming left V 4 bases short and J 1 base short, with 10 bases between. The CDR3 totals 14 residues. CDR1 and CDR2 (germline): SEHNR, FQNEAQ (reference sequence). This chain's CDR3 is CASSSAARNTEAFF. CDR3 nucleotide sequence: TGTGCCAGCAGCTCCGCGGCGCGGAACACTGAAGCTTTCTTT.

This chain links TRBV7-2 with TRBJ1-2, with 7 bases identical to TRBD1. The V gene's germline CDR1 is SGHTA and CDR2 FQGNSA. The CDR3 spans 14 residues. The J segment lost 8 bases and the V segment lost 1 base, leaving 7 bases of the junction unmatched. CDR3 amino acids: CASSLGNYRGGYTF. In DNA form, the CDR3 reads TGTGCCAGCAGCTTAGGAAATTACAGGGGCGGCTACACCTTC.

V is TRBV28 and J is TRBJ2-1; D remains ambiguous. V lost 5 bases, J lost 11 bases, and 13 bases lay in between. This CDR3 is built from 12 residues. CDR1 MDHEN and CDR2 SYDVKM come from the germline V gene. The DNA for the CDR3 is TGTGCCAGCAGTGTGAGCGTATTAAAGCAGTTCTTC. Translating gives CASSVSVLKQFF. Full variable domain (rest looked up from reference TRBV28 and TRBJ2-1): DVKVTQSSRYLVKRTGEKVFLECVQDMDHENMFWYRQDPGLGLRLIYFSYDVKMKEKGDIPEGYSVSREKKERFSLILESASTNQTSMYLCASSVSVLKQFFGPGTRLTVL.

V usage is TRBV4-2 and J usage is TRBJ2-7; tentative D call: TRBD1 (5 bases). V was pared by 4 bases and J by 2 bases, with 9 bases between. Looked up from germline, CDR1 is LGHNA and CDR2 is YNFKEQ. The length of the CDR3 is 13 residues. CDR3 in amino acids: CASSPDSTYEQYF. The CDR3 nucleotides are TGTGCCAGCAGCCCCGACAGCACCTACGAGCAGTACTTC.

V usage is TRBV29-1 and J usage is TRBJ1-2; D not resolved. Trimming stripped 4 bases from V and 4 bases from J, with 13 bases between. Germline V gene data show CDR1 as SQVTM and CDR2 as ANQGSEA. The CDR3 consists of 13 residues. Here the CDR3 DNA reads TGCAGCGTTGCAAAAGGGAGCGGCTATGGCTACACCTTC. Translating it yields CSVAKGSGYGYTF.

V usage is TRBV11-3 and J usage is TRBJ2-1; TRBD1 is a possible D gene (6 bases). The germline V and J ends were trimmed by 4 bases and 5 bases, with 9 bases remaining between them. Germline V gene lookup returns CDR1 SGHNT and CDR2 YENEEA. The CDR3 sequence is 13 residues long. CDR3 DNA: TGTGCCAGCAGCTCAGGGGTGAACAATGAGCAGTTCTTC. This encodes CASSSGVNNEQFF.

The chain combines TRBV2 with TRBJ2-2; the match to TRBD1 covers 9 bases. The CDR3 has 15 residues. The germline gives CDR1 SNHLY, CDR2 FYNNEI. After removal of 6 bases from V and 6 bases from J, the junction contained 8 bases not matched to a gene. The CDR3 DNA follows: TGTGCCAGCAGCCTACAGGGGGCCGGACCCGGGGAGCTGTTTTTT. As protein: CASSLQGAGPGELFF.

This chain uses TRBV6-1 with TRBJ1-1; D is possibly TRBD1 (5 bases). V was clipped by 5 bases and J by 0 bases, with 13 bases between them. The length of the CDR3 is 15 residues. CDR1 and CDR2 (germline): MNHNS, SASEGT. The CDR3 sequence: CASSPRGVMNTEAFF. CDR3 DNA: TGTGCCAGCAGTCCCCGGGGGGTTATGAACACTGAAGCTTTCTTT.

The chain employs TRBV7-9 and TRBJ1-6; no firm D call. Germline-derived CDR1 and CDR2 are SEHNR and FQNEAQ (reference sequence). The CDR3 loop spans 14 amino acids. Deletions cut 3 bases from V and 7 bases from J, with 10 bases between. The CDR3 DNA sequence: TGTGCCAGCAGCTTGGAACAGTTAAATTCACCCCTCCACTTT. It is translated as CASSLEQLNSPLHF.

This clone was found once. The chain carries TRBV7-2 and TRBJ2-2; TRBD2 is a possible D gene (7 bases). The CDR3 covers 15 residues. Deletions cut 2 bases from V and 6 bases from J, with 13 bases between. Germline CDR1 reads SGHTA; CDR2 reads FQGNSA. In DNA, the CDR3 is TGTGCCAGCAGCTTAAGGGGGGGGAGGCCCGGGGAGCTGTTTTTT. As protein: CASSLRGGRPGELFF.

The gene calls are TRBV30 and TRBJ1-5, with D unresolved. The CDR3 is made up of 13 amino acids. The germline V gene encodes CDR1 GTSNPN and CDR2 SVGIG (reference sequence). Trimming took 0 bases from V and 5 from J, leaving 8 bases between them. CDR3 amino acids: CAWSVGRDQPQHF. The CDR3, as DNA: TGTGCCTGGAGTGTAGGGAGGGATCAGCCCCAGCATTTT.

The V and J genes are TRBV6-5 and TRBJ1-1; D is ambiguous. This CDR3 contains 15 residues. V was cut by 0 bases and J by 0 bases, with 8 bases left in between. Germline V gene sequence: CDR1 MNHEY, CDR2 SVGAGI. CDR3 nucleotides: TGTGCCAGCAGTTACTCGCGGATTATGAACACTGAAGCTTTCTTT. Protein product: CASSYSRIMNTEAFF.

This chain connects TRBV9 to TRBJ1-3; 7 bases are shared with TRBD1. The germline CDR1 and CDR2 sequences are SGDLS and YYNGEE. Trimming removed 3 bases from V and 0 bases from J; junction bases left unmatched: 3. The CDR3 loop spans 15 amino acids. The CDR3 sequence: CASSGRDSSGNTIYF. The CDR3 bases are TGTGCCAGCAGCGGACGGGACAGCTCTGGAAACACCATATATTTT.

J is TRBJ2-3 and V is TRBV11-3, with D perhaps TRBD2 (6 bases). The CDR3 extends over 15 amino acids. The germline V gene encodes CDR1 SGHNT and CDR2 YENEEA. V dropped 1 base and J dropped 0 bases, with 8 bases sitting between them. For the CDR3, the DNA is TGTGCCAGCAGCTTAGGTCGGGGGAGCACAGATACGCAGTATTTT. Its translation: CASSLGRGSTDTQYF. Based on the CDR3 plus reference TRBV11-3 and TRBJ2-3, the full variable domain is EAGVVQSPRYKIIEKKQPVAFWCNPISGHNTLYWYLQNLGQGPELLIRYENEEAVDDSQLPKDRFSAERLKGVDSTLKIQPAELGDSAVYLCASSLGRGSTDTQYFGPGTRLTVL.

This clone was picked up one time. V is TRBV7-3 and J is TRBJ1-2; D gene ambiguous. There are 14 residues in the CDR3. Germline V CDR1 and CDR2: SGHTA, FQGTGA. V was cut by 4 bases and J by 4 bases, with 13 bases left in between. CDR3 residues: CASSSAAGLYGYTF. CDR3 DNA: TGTGCCAGCAGCTCTGCAGCGGGCCTCTATGGCTACACCTTC.

The chain joins TRBV7-2 to TRBJ1-1; no firm D call. Germline values: CDR1 SGHTA, CDR2 FQGNSA. Between the trimmed V and J ends, which lost 1 base and 6 bases, there was a span of 15 bases. The CDR3 extends over 15 amino acids. CDR3 sequence: CASSLDGLYDPEAFF. CDR3 DNA: TGTGCCAGCAGCTTAGACGGACTCTATGACCCTGAAGCTTTCTTT.